Sequencing of this T cell receptor (beta chain) was carried out in a study of blood T cells in healthy people across ages. Germline CDR1 and CDR2: PRHDT and FYEKMQ (reference sequence). V was shortened by 8 bases and J by 4 bases, with 10 bases between the two germline ends. This CDR3 spans 12 amino acids. General study points: PBMC samples, being unsorted, prevented any conclusive comparison of naive and antigen-experienced cells. There was a strong correlation between TCR beta diversity and naive T cell percentage.

Researchers collected roughly 9.8 milliliters of peripheral blood from every single donor. Per sample, at least 6 micrograms of total RNA were extracted. On this clonotype: As yet, its antigen is unknown. This may arise from a read error, as a much more abundant clone is one base away.

A second PCR, run for about 7 to 11 cycles, used a sample-barcoded 5' primer plus a J-beta primer mix. TCRdb used MiXCR to reprocess the 5' RACE reads, holding one entry per CDR3 protein. The sample lists 950,000 to 1,200,000 distinct CDR3 sequences; roughly two fifths were seen once. The sequenced material came from blood. The chain carries TRBV13 and TRBJ2-3, with D unresolved. The receptor was isolated from a man aged 18 to 30 in good health. CDR3 loop: CASGDGPDTQYF. CDR3 nucleotides: TGTGCCAGCGGCGACGGGCCAGATACGCAGTATTTT.